These T cell receptor beta chains were read from a single sample in a study of T-cell reconstitution after alpha-beta-depleted transplantation in children. TCRdb passed the PCR reads through MiXCR, listing each CDR3 protein once. The sample includes roughly 500,000 distinct CDR3 sequences, under 15% of them seen just once. The sample here was PBMCs from the stem cell graft donor, taken from the stem cell graft. The receptors were sampled from a human donor who donated a stem cell graft to a child with combined immunodeficiency. Each CDR3 is given with its conserved first and last residue. D genes are given only for firm matches. For some rows the clone size is stated as once, few or many, or as a class when expanded; others skip it.

D	V	size	J	DNA	CDR3
.	TRBV5-5	few	TRBJ1-2	TGTGCCAGCAGCTTGGAACCAGACTATGGCTACACCTTC	CASSLEPDYGYTF
.	TRBV12-3/TRBV12-4	.	TRBJ2-3	TGTGCCAGCACCCACACCACCTCTCGCACAGATACGCAGTATTTT	CASTHTTSRTDTQYF
.	TRBV5-6	.	TRBJ2-7	TGTGCCAGCAGCCGCTTGGGGATTTGGGGGTCGAGCTCCTACGAGCAGTACTTC	CASSRLGIWGSSSYEQYF
.	TRBV6-1	few	TRBJ1-6	TGTGCCAGCAGTGAAGTTTTTGGGCCATCTAATTCACCCCTCCACTTT	CASSEVFGPSNSPLHF
.	TRBV6-5	.	TRBJ1-2	TGTGCCAGCAGTCCTACTGGACAGTACTATGGCTACACCTTC	CASSPTGQYYGYTF
.	TRBV7-3	many	TRBJ2-3	TGTGCCAGCAGCTCGCCCCCCACAGATACGCAGTATTTT	CASSSPPTDTQYF
TRBD1	TRBV5-6	few	TRBJ2-7	TGTGCCAGCAGCTTGGGCGGACAGGGAGAGGAATACGAGCAGTACTTC	CASSLGGQGEEYEQYF
.	TRBV4-1	.	TRBJ2-4	TGCGCCAGCAGCCAAGATTTATTCCAGCTTCTAGCCAAAAACATTCAGTACTTC	CASSQDLFQLLAKNIQYF
.	TRBV2	few	TRBJ2-1	TGTGCCAGCAGGACTGATCATTACAATGAGCAGTTCTTC	CASRTDHYNEQFF
.	TRBV29-1	.	TRBJ2-7	TGCAGCGTTGGACAGGAGTTATACGAGCAGTACTTC	CSVGQELYEQYF
.	TRBV21-1	.	TRBJ2-1	TGTGCCAGCAGCAAATTGATTAAGGACAGGGGTTTCTACAATGAGCAGTTCTTC	CASSKLIKDRGFYNEQFF
TRBD2	TRBV2	.	TRBJ2-1	TGTGCCAGCCTCTCTAGCGGGAGGGCCCGGGAGCAGTTCTTC	CASLSSGRAREQFF
TRBD1	TRBV6-2/TRBV6-3	.	TRBJ1-6	TGTGCCAGCAGCCACCAGACAGGGGCGCCGGATTCACCCCTCCACTTT	CASSHQTGAPDSPLHF
TRBD2	TRBV6-2/TRBV6-3	many	TRBJ2-1	TGTGCCAGCAGCCAAGCGGGGGGAGTGGGCTATGAGCAGTTCTTC	CASSQAGGVGYEQFF
TRBD2	TRBV7-3	few	TRBJ2-1	TGTGCCAGCAGCTCCCCGAGCACTAGCGGGAGGGAGAGAGAGCAGTTCTTC	CASSSPSTSGREREQFF
TRBD1	TRBV4-3	few	TRBJ2-7	TGCGCCAGCAGCCCCCGACAGGGTAACTACGAGCAGTACTTC	CASSPRQGNYEQYF
TRBD1	TRBV12-3/TRBV12-4	.	TRBJ2-7	TGTGCCAGCAGTTATCCGGGACAGGGGCGCTCCGAGCAGTACTTC	CASSYPGQGRSEQYF
TRBD2	TRBV7-8	.	TRBJ2-1	TGTGCCAGCAGCCCGAAAAGACTAGCGGTCTCCTACAATGAGCAGTTCTTC	CASSPKRLAVSYNEQFF
.	TRBV29-1	.	TRBJ2-3	TGCAGCGTTGGTCGGTCCCTGGGTCCCGCCGGTACAGATACGCAGTATTTT	CSVGRSLGPAGTDTQYF
.	TRBV4-3	many	TRBJ2-3	TGCGCCAGCAGCCCAACGACTAGTTGGGATACGCAGTATTTT	CASSPTTSWDTQYF
.	TRBV18	many	TRBJ1-1	TGTGCCAGCTCACCAACGACAGCCCTGAACACTGAAGCTTTCTTT	CASSPTTALNTEAFF
.	TRBV12-5	few	TRBJ1-2	TGTGCTAGTGGTGCCGGGACTAACTATGGCTACACCTTC	CASGAGTNYGYTF